The following is a TCR beta chain sequence with its context. The antigen remains undetermined. The data belong to a study of shared clonotypes between healthy human individuals. Findings and caveats of the study: A few donors held about 5% of naive CD4 clonotypes in common.

Replicate PCRs for sorted subsets used around 200 ng DNA; this equaled about 30,000 T cell genomes. The data were produced by immunoSEQ multiplex PCR, yet TCRdb's version contains in-frame clones alone and is incomplete. The top ten hold 0.89% of the sample, which has about 1.1 million clones, approximately 75% seen once. CDR1 and CDR2 from the germline V gene are SGHTA and FQGTGA. There are 15 residues in the CDR3. V shed 7 bases and J shed 6 bases, with 22 bases lying between them. This chain joins TRBV7-3 and TRBJ2-7; a possible D gene is TRBD1 (6 bases). Sequences were obtained from memory CD4+ T cells from PBMCs. Noted subset: CD45RA-negative fraction. The origin of this receptor is a man aged 18 to 29 in good health. Some clones in this sample may be carry-over from other donors' samples. CDR3 amino acids: CASTQGNREYCEQYF. CDR3 nucleotides: TGTGCCAGCACCCAGGGGAATCGGGAATACTGCGAGCAGTACTTC. Based on the CDR3 plus reference TRBV7-3 and TRBJ2-7, the full variable domain is GAGVSQTPSNKVTEKGKYVELRCDPISGHTALYWYRQSLGQGPEFLIYFQGTGAADDSGLPNDRFFAVRPEGSVSTLKIQRTERGDSAVYLCASTQGNREYCEQYFGPGTRLTVT.